This T cell receptor beta chain was obtained from a study of cytomegalovirus exposure and HLA in healthy donors. PCR employed 60 Vbeta and 13 Jbeta primers. The assay was immunoSEQ multiplex PCR, and TCRdb's table has in-frame clones only and misses some. The table has 150,000 to 200,000 clones, about 81% seen once; the top ten hold 0.95% to 1%. The CDR3 runs 13 residues. Trimming removed 5 bases at V and 5 bases at J, with 15 bases between. Germline V CDR1 and CDR2: SQVTM, ANQGSEA. The sequenced sample was PBMCs. This receptor was obtained from a girl aged 2 to 9 in good health and CMV-seropositive. The chain joins TRBV29-1 to TRBJ1-1, with D possibly TRBD1 on 6 matching bases. The CDR3 loop is CSVPRGLGTEAFF. The DNA for the CDR3 is TGCAGCGTTCCCAGGGGATTAGGGACTGAAGCTTTCTTT. Combining the CDR3 with reference TRBV29-1 and TRBJ1-1 gives the whole variable domain SAVISQKPSRDICQRGTSLTIQCQVDSQVTMMFWYRQQPGQSLTLIATANQGSEATYESGFVIDKFPISRPNLTFSTLTVSNMSPEDSSIYLCSVPRGLGTEAFFGQGTRLTVV.